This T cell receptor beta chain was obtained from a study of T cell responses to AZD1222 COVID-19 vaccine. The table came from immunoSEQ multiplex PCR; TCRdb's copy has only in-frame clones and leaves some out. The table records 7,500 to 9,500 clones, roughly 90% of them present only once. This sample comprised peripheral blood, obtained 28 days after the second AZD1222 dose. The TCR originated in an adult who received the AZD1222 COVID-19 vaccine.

CDR3 amino acids: CASSSGTGGAAYGYTF. The CDR3 DNA is TGTGCCAGCAGCTCCGGGACAGGGGGCGCAGCCTATGGCTACACCTTC. The genes are TRBV5-4 and TRBJ1-2, with TRBD1 matching 12 bases. The V segment lost 3 bases and the J segment 4 bases; nucleotides outside the gene matches: 7. This CDR3 is 16 amino acids long. In germline, CDR1 is SGHNT, CDR2 YYREEE (reference sequence).